This T cell receptor (beta chain) originates from a study of shared clonotypes between healthy human individuals. Points on this clone: Its antigen remains unidentified.

V lost 5 bases and J 2 bases, leaving 14 bases between the germline ends. There are 15 residues in the CDR3. Germline-derived CDR1 and CDR2 are MNHEY and SVGAGI. Broader study findings: The naive CD4 repertoires of a handful of donors were compared, and around 4.7% of clonotypes were shared.

Clones were read by immunoSEQ multiplex PCR, and TCRdb kept only the in-frame ones, dropping some. Of about 2,500,000 clones listed, more than 80% are singletons. The chain couples TRBV6-5 to TRBJ2-3; tentative D call: TRBD1 (6 bases). The sequence came from a young man in good health. Sample: naive CD4+ T cells sorted from blood. Subset defined: CD45RA+ positively selected. CDR3 in DNA: TGTGCCAGCAGTCGACAGGCCCAATTCACAGATACGCAGTATTTT. Residues: CASSRQAQFTDTQYF.